This T cell receptor beta chain emerged from a study of T cells in Graves' hyperthyroidism and ophthalmopathy. Authors of the study amplified TCR beta CDR3 regions from RNA transcripts. When the TCR CDR3 underwent first-round RT-PCR, the HTBI primer set was used. In TCRdb, the multiplex PCR reads were re-called with MiXCR into one record per CDR3 protein. This sample has around 250,000 distinct CDR3 sequences, with roughly 15% found just once. The CDR3 is 14 residues long. CDR1 is LNHNV, CDR2 YYDKDF, per germline (reference sequence). V was clipped by 1 base and J by 2 bases, with 6 bases between them. There are many counts of this clonotype.

The receptor was derived from a woman aged 40 to 55 with Graves' hyperthyroidism that later progressed to Graves' ophthalmopathy. Sample: blood. The chain carries TRBV15 and TRBJ1-3, with D maybe TRBD1 (6 bases). The CDR3 here is CATSRGGPGNTIYF. CDR3 DNA sequence: TGTGCCACCAGCAGAGGGGGGCCTGGAAACACCATATATTTT.